This T cell receptor beta chain was obtained from a study of T cells in Graves' hyperthyroidism and ophthalmopathy. Study-wide findings and caveats: Most clonotypes that expanded in the thyroid above 0.001 also showed up in blood.

This clonotype was picked up many times. The antigen remains unidentified. From RNA transcripts, TCR beta CDR3 regions were amplified. TCR CDR3 regions were first amplified by RT-PCR with HTBI primers. TCRdb fed the multiplex PCR reads into MiXCR, producing one record per CDR3 protein. The sample carries approximately 370,000 distinct CDR3 sequences, about 15% recorded once. The V gene's germline CDR1 is MNHEY and CDR2 SMNVEV (reference sequence). Trimming removed 6 bases from V and 3 bases from J, with 14 bases in between. This CDR3 contains 14 residues. The V call is TRBV27, the J call TRBJ1-2; no firm D call. Sequenced: blood. This sequence originates from a woman aged 25 to 45 with Graves' hyperthyroidism that later progressed to Graves' ophthalmopathy. Here the CDR3 reads CASRRRVIDYGYTF. The DNA of the CDR3 is TGTGCCAGCAGAAGAAGGGTCATCGACTATGGCTACACCTTC.